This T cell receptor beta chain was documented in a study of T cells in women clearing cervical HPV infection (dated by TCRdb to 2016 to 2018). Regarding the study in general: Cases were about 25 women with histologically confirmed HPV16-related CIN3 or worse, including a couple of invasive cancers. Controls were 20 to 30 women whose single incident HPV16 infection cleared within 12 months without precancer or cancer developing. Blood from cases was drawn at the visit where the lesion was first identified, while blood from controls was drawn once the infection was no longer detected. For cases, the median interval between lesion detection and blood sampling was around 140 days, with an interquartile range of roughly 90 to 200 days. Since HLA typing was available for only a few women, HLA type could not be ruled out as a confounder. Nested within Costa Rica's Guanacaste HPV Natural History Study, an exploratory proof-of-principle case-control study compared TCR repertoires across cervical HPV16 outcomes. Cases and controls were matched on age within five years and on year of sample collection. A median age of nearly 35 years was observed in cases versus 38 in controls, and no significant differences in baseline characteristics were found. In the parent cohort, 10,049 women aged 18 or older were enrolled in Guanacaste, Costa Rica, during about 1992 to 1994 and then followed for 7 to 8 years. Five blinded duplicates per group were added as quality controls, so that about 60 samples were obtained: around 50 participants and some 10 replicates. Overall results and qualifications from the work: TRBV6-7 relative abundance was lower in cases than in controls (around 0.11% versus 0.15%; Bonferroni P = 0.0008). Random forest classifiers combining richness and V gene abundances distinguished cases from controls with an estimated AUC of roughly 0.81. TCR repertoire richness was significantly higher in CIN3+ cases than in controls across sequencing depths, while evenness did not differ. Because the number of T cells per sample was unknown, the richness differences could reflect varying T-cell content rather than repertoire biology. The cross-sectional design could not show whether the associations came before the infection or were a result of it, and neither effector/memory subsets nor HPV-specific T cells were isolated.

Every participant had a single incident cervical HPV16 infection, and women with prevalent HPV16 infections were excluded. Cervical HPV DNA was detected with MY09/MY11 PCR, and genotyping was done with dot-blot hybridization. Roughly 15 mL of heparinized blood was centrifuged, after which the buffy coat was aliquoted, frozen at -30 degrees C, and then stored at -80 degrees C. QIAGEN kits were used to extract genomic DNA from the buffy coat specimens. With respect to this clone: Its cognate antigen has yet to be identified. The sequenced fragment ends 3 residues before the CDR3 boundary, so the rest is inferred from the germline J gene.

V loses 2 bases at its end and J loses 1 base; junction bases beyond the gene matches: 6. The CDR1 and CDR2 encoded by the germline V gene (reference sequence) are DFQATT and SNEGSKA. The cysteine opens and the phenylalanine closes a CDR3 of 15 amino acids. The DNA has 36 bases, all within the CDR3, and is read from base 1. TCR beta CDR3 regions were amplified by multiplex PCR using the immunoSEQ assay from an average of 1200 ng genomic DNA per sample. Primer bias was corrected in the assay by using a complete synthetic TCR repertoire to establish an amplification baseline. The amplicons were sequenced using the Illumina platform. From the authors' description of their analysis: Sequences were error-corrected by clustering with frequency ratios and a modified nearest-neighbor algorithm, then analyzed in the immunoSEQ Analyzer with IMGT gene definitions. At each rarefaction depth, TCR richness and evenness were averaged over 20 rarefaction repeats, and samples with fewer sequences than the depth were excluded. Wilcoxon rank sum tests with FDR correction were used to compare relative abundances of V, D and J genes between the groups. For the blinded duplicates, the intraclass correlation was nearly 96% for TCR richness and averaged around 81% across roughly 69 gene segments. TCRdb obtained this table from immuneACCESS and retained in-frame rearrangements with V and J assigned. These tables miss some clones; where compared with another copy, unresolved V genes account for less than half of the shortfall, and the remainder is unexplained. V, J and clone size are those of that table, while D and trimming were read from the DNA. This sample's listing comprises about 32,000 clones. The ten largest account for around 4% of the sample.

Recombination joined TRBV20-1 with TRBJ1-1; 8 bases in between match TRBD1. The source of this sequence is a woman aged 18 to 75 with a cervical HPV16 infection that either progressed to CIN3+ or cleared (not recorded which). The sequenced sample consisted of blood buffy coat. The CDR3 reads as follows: CSARPWTGSNTEAFF. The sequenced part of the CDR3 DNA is TGCAGTGCTAGACCCTGGACAGGGTCGAACACTGAA.